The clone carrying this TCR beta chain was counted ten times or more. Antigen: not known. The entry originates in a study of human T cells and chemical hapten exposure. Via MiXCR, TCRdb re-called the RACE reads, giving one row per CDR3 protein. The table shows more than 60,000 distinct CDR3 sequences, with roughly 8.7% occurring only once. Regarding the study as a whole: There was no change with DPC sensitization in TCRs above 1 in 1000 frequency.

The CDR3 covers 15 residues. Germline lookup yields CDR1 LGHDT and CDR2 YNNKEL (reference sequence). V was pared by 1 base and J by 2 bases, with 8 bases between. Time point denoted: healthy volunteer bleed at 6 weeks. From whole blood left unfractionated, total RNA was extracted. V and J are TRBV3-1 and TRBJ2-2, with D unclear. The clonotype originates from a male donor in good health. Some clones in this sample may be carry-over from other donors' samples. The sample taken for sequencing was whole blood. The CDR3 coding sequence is TGTGCCAGCAGCCAAGTTGTGTATAACACCGGGGAGCTGTTTTTT. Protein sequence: CASSQVVYNTGELFF.